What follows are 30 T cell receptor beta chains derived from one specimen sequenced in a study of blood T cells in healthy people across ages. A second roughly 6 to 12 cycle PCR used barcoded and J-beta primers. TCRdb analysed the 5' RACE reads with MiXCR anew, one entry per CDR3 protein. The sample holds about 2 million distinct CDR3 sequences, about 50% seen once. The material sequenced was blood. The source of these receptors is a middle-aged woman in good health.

CDR3 region: CASRRGQNSNQPQHF. CDR3 coding DNA: TGTGCCAGCAGGAGGGGGCAGAATAGCAATCAGCCCCAGCATTTT. This chain joins TRBV27 and TRBJ1-5; the match to TRBD1 covers 7 bases. Trimming took 6 bases from V and 0 from J; bases not matched to a gene: 5. Per germline, CDR1 MNHEY and CDR2 SMNVEV (reference sequence). The CDR3 is 15 amino acids.

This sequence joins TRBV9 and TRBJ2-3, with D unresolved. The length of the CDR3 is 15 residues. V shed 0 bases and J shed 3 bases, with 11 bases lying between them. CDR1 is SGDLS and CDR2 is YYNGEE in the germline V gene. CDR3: CASSVVPGETDTQYF. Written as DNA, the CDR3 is TGTGCCAGCAGCGTAGTCCCCGGAGAGACAGATACGCAGTATTTT.

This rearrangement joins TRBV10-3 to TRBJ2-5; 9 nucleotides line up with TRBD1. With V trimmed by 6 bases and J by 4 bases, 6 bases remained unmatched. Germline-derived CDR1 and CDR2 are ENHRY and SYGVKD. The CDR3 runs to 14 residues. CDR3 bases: TGTGCCATCAGGGGACAGGGACAAGGAGAGACCCAGTACTTC. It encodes CAIRGQGQGETQYF.

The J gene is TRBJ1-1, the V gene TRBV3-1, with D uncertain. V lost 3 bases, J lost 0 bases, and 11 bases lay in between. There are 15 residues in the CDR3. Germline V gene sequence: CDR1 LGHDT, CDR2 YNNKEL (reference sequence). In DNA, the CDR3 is TGTGCCAGCAGCCAGATACGGAGCATGAACACTGAAGCTTTCTTT. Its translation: CASSQIRSMNTEAFF.

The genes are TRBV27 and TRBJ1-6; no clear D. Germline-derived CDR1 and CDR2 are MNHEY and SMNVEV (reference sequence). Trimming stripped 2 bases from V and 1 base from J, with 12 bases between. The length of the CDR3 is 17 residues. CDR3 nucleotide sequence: TGTGCCAGCAGTTTAACTACACAGACGTCCTATAATTCACCCCTCCACTTT. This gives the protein CASSLTTQTSYNSPLHF.

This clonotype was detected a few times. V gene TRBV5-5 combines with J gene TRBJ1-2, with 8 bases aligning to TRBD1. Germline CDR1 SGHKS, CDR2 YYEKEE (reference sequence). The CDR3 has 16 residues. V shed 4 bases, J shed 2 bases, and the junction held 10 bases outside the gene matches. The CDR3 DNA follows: TGTGCCAGCAGCAAGGAGGCCCAGGGGGCGAACTATGGCTACACCTTC. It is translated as CASSKEAQGANYGYTF.

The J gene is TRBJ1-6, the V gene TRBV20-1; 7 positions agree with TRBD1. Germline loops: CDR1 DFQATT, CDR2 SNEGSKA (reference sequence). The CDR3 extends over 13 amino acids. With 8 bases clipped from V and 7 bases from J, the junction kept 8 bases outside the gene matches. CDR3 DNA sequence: TGCAGTTTCGCGGGACAGCGAAATTCACCCCTCCACTTT. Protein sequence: CSFAGQRNSPLHF.

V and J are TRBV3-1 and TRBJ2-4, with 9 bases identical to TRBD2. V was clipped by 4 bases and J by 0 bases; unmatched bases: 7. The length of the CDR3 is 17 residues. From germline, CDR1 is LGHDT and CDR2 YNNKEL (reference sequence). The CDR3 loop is CASSLRASGVAKNIQYF. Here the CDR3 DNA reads TGTGCCAGCAGCCTCCGAGCTAGCGGGGTAGCCAAAAACATTCAGTACTTC.

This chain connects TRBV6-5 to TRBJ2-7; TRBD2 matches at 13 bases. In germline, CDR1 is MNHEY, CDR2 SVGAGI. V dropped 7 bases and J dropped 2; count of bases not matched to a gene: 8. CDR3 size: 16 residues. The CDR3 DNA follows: TGTGCCAGCAAAAAAACTACTAGCGGGGGGGCCTACGAGCAGTACTTC. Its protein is CASKKTTSGGAYEQYF.

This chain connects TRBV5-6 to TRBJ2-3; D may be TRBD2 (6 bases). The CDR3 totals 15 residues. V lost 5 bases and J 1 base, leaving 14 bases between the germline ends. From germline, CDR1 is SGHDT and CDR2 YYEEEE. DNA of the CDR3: TGTGCCAGCAGGGGCGGATGGGAGGGCACAGATACGCAGTATTTT. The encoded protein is CASRGGWEGTDTQYF. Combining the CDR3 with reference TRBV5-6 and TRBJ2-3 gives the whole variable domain DAGVTQSPTHLIKTRGQQVTLRCSPKSGHDTVSWYQQALGQGPQFIFQYYEEEERQRGNFPDRFSGHQFPNYSSELNVNALLLGDSALYLCASRGGWEGTDTQYFGPGTRLTVL.

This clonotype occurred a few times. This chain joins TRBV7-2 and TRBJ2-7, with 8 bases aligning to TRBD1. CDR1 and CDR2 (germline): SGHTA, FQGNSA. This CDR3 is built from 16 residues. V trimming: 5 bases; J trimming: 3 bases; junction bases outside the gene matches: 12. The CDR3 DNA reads TGTGCCAGCAGCCCGTTTGGGGACAGGCCGATCTACGAGCAGTACTTC. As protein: CASSPFGDRPIYEQYF.

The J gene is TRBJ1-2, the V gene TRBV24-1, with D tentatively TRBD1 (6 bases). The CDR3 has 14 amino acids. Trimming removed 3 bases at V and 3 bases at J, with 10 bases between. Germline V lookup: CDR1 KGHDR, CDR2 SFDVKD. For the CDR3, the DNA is TGTGCCACCAGTGATGCCGCAGGGGACTATGGCTACACCTTC. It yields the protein CATSDAAGDYGYTF.

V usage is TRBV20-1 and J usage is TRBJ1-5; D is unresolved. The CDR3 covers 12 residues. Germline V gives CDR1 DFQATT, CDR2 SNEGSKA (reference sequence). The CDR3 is CGSRRNNQPQHF. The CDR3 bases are TGCGGTAGTAGACGGAACAATCAGCCCCAGCATTTT.

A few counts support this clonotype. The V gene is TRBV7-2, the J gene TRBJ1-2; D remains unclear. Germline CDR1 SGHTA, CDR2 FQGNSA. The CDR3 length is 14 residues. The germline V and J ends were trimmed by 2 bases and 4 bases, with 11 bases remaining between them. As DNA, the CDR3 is TGTGCCAGCAGCTTAATATTAGAGGGCTATGGCTACACCTTC. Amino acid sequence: CASSLILEGYGYTF.

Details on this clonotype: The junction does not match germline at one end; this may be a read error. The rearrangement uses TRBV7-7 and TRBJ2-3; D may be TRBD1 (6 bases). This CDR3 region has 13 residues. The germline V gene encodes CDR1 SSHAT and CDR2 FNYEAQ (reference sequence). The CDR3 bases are TGTGCTAGCAGCTTAGAACAGGGTGATACGCAGTATTTT. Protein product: CASSLEQGDTQYF. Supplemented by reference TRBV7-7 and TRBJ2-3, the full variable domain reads GAGVSQSPRYKVTKRGQDVTLRCDPISSHATLYWYQQALGQGPEFLTYFNYEAQPDKSGLPSDRFSAERPEGSISTLTIQRTEQRDSAMYRCASSLEQGDTQYFGPGTRLTVL.

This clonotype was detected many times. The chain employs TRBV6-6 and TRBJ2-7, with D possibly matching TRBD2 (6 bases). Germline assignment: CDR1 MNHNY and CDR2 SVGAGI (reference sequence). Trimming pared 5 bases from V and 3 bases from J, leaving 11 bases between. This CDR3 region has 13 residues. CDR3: CASSPAGDYEQYF. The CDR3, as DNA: TGTGCCAGCAGTCCAGCGGGCGACTACGAGCAGTACTTC.

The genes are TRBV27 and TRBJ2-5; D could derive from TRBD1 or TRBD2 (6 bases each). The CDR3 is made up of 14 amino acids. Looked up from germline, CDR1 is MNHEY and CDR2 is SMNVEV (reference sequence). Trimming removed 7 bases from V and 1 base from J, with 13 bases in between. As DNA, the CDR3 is TGTGCCAGCAAAGAACAGGGACTCCAAGAGACCCAGTACTTC. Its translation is CASKEQGLQETQYF.

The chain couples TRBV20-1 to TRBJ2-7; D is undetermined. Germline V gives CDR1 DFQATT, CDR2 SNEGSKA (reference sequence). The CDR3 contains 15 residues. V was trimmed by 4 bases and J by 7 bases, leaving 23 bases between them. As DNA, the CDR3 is TGCAGTGCTAACAGACCAGGCCGCCACTCGGGTGAGCAGTACTTC. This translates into CSANRPGRHSGEQYF.

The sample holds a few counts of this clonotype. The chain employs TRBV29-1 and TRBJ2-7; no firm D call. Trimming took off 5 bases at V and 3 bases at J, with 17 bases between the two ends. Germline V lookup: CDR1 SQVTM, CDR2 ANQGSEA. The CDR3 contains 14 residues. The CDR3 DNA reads TGCAGCGTTTTGGGTAAGGGAAAAATCTACGAGCAGTACTTC. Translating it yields CSVLGKGKIYEQYF.

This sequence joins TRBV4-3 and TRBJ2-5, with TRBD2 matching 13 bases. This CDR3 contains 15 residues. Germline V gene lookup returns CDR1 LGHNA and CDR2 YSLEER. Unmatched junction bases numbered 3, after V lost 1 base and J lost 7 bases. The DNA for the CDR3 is TGCGCCAGCAGCCAAGGACTAGCGGGGGGCGTGACCCAGTACTTC. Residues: CASSQGLAGGVTQYF.

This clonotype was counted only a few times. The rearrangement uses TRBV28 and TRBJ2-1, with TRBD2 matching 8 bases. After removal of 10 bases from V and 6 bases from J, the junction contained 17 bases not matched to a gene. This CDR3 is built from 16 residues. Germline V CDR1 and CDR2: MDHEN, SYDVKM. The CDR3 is CATINFPGLGTNEQFF. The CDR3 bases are TGTGCCACAATTAATTTTCCGGGACTAGGGACCAATGAGCAGTTCTTC. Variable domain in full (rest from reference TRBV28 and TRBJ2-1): DVKVTQSSRYLVKRTGEKVFLECVQDMDHENMFWYRQDPGLGLRLIYFSYDVKMKEKGDIPEGYSVSREKKERFSLILESASTNQTSMYLCATINFPGLGTNEQFFGPGTRLTVL.

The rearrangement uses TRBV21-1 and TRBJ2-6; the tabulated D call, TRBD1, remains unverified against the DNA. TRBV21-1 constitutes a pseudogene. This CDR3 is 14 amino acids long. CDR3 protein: CASYRDSGANVLTF. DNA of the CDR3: TGTGCCAGTTACAGGGACTCTGGGGCCAACGTCCTGACTTTC.

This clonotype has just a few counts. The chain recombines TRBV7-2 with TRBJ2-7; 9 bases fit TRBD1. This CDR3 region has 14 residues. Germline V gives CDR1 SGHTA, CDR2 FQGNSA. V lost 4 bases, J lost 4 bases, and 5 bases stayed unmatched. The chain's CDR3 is CASSWTGEGYEQYF. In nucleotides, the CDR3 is TGTGCCAGCAGCTGGACAGGGGAGGGATACGAGCAGTACTTC.

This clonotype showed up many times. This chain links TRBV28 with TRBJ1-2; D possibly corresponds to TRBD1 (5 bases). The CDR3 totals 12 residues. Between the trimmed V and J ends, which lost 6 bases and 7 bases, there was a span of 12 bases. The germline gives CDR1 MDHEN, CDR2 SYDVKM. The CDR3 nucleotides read TGTGCCAGCAGCTCGGGGACGGTTGGCTACACCTTC. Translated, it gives CASSSGTVGYTF.

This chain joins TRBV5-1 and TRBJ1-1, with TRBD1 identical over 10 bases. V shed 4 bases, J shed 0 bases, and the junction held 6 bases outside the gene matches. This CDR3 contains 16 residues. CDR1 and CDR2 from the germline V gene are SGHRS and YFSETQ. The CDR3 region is CASSGGQGSMNTEAFF. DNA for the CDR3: TGCGCCAGCAGCGGGGGACAGGGGAGTATGAACACTGAAGCTTTCTTT.

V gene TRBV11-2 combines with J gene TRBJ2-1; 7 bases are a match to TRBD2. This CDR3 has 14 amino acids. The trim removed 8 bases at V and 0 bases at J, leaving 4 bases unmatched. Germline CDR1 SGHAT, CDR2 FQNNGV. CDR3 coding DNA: TGTGCCAGCGAGCGGGATAGCTCCTACAATGAGCAGTTCTTC. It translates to CASERDSSYNEQFF.

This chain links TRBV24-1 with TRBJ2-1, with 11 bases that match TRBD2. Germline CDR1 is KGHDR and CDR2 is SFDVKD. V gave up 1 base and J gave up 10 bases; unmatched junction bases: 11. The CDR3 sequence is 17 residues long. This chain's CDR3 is CATSDFKPTSGETEQFF. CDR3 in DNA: TGTGCCACCAGTGATTTTAAACCGACTAGCGGGGAGACCGAGCAGTTCTTC.

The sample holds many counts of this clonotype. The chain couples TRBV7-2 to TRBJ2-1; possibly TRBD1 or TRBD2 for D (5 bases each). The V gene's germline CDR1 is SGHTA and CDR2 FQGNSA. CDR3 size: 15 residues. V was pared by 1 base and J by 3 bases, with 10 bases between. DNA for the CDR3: TGTGCCAGCAGCTTAGGGGGACCGGTCTACAATGAGCAGTTCTTC. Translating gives CASSLGGPVYNEQFF.

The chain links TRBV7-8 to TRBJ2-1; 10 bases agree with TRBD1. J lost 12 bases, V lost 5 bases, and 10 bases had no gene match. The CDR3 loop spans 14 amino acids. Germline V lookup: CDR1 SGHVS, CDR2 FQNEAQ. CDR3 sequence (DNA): TGTGCCAGCAGCGTAGGTGGACAGGGGGATGGGCAGTTCTTC. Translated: CASSVGGQGDGQFF. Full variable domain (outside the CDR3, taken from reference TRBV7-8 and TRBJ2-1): GAGVSQSPRYKVAKRGQDVALRCDPISGHVSLFWYQQALGQGPEFLTYFQNEAQLDKSGLPSDRFFAERPEGSVSTLKIQRTQQEDSAVYLCASSVGGQGDGQFFGPGTRLTVL.

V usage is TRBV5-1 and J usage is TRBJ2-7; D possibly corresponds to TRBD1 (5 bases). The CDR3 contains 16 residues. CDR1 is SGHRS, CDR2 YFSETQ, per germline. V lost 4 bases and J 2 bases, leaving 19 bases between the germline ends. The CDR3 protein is CASSPQHRPHAYEQYF. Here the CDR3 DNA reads TGCGCCAGCAGCCCCCAGCACAGGCCGCACGCCTACGAGCAGTACTTC.